The entry below describes one TCR beta chain. The antigen is unknown. V was trimmed by 6 bases and J by 1 base, leaving 7 bases between them. This CDR3 has 13 amino acids. Germline CDR1 reads LNHDA; CDR2 reads SQIVND (reference sequence). This record comes from a study of OX40 agonist ivuxolimab in advanced cancers. General study points: Among the least clonally expanded were partial responders at 0.1-3.0 mg/kg.

Profiled with immunoSEQ multiplex PCR; TCRdb holds only in-frame clones, not every one. The data show fewer than 100,000 clones, 80% to 90% seen once. The specimen comprised CD4+ or CD8+ T cells sorted from blood, sampled in a trial of the OX40 agonist ivuxolimab. The J gene is TRBJ2-1, the V gene TRBV19, with D unresolved. This TCR came from an adult with an advanced solid tumor such as melanoma, head and neck, liver or kidney cancer. The CDR3 bases are TGTGCCAGTAGGGACCCATCCTACAATGAGCAGTTCTTC. This gives the protein CASRDPSYNEQFF.